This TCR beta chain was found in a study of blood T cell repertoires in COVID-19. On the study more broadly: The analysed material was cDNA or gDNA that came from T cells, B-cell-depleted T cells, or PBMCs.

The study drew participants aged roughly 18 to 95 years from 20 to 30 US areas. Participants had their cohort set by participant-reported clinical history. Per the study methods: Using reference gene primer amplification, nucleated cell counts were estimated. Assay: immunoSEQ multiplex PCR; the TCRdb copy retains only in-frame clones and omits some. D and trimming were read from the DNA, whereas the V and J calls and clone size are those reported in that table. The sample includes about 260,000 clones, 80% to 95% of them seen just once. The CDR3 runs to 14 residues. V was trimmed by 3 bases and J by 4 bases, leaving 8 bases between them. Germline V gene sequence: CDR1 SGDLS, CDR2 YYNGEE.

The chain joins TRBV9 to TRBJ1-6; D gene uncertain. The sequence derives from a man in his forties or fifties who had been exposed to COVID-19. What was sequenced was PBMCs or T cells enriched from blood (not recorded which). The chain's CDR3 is CASSGEGYNSPLHF. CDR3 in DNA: TGTGCCAGCAGCGGAGAGGGATATAATTCACCCCTCCACTTT.